These 19 T cell receptor beta chains share one sample of origin, sequenced in a study of cytomegalovirus exposure and HLA in healthy donors. The PCR was carried out with 60 Vbeta primers and 13 Jbeta primers. The method was immunoSEQ multiplex PCR; TCRdb's version includes in-frame clones alone and lacks a portion of them. Of about 120,000 clones in the sample, 50% to 75% were seen once. The sequencing input was PBMCs. Receptors were obtained from a woman between 40 and 55 years old in good health and CMV-seropositive.

This clone was found once. The V call is TRBV6-6, the J call TRBJ2-7, with D possibly TRBD2 on 5 matching bases. The ends were cut back, 8 bases at V and 2 bases at J, with 16 bases in the middle. The CDR3 sequence is 14 residues long. Germline V gives CDR1 MNHNY, CDR2 SVGAGI (reference sequence). For the CDR3, the DNA is TGTGCCAGCTCCCCCGAGGGTTTTACCTACGAGCAGTACTTC. As protein: CASSPEGFTYEQYF.

The V and J genes are TRBV10-2 and TRBJ2-3; 11 bases are a match to TRBD2. The CDR3 length is 15 residues. V lost 3 bases to trimming and J lost 8 bases; unmatched junction nucleotides: 7. The germline CDR1 and CDR2 sequences are WSHSY and SAAADI. CDR3 sequence (DNA): TGCGCCAGCAGTGACCCCGGGACTAGCGGACGTACGCAGTATTTT. This gives the protein CASSDPGTSGRTQYF.

This clone was picked up a small number of times. The V call is TRBV9, the J call TRBJ2-2, with 11 bases fitting TRBD1. Germline CDR1 SGDLS, CDR2 YYNGEE. V gave up 2 bases and J gave up 6 bases; unmatched junction bases: 3. This CDR3 has 15 residues. CDR3 nucleotides: TGTGCCAGCAGCGTGGGGACAGGGGGTTCCGGGGAGCTGTTTTTT. Amino acid sequence: CASSVGTGGSGELFF.

This clone has more than one count but fewer than ten. V gene TRBV4-1 combines with J gene TRBJ2-7; 8 bases line up with TRBD1. There are 15 residues in the CDR3. The V and J ends lost 0 bases and 4 bases, in that order; junction bases with no gene match: 5. Germline loops: CDR1 MGHRA, CDR2 YSYEKL. CDR3 nucleotides: TGCGCCAGCAGCCAAGAATGGACAGGGAATTACGAGCAGTACTTC. Translation: CASSQEWTGNYEQYF.

The J gene is TRBJ1-5, the V gene TRBV6-5; possible D gene TRBD1, 6 bases. Trimming stripped 5 bases from V and 0 bases from J, with 11 bases between. The CDR3 contains 15 residues. CDR1 and CDR2 from the germline V gene are MNHEY and SVGAGI. CDR3 loop: CASSVDSASNQPQHF. Written as DNA, the CDR3 is TGTGCCAGCAGTGTGGACAGCGCTAGCAATCAGCCCCAGCATTTT.

This chain uses TRBV27 with TRBJ2-3; 7 bases fit TRBD1. In germline, CDR1 is MNHEY, CDR2 SMNVEV (reference sequence). The CDR3 contains 12 residues. With V trimmed by 7 bases and J by 6 bases, 4 bases remained unmatched. The CDR3 DNA follows: TGTGCCAGCACCACAGGGGCGGATACGCAGTATTTT. It yields the protein CASTTGADTQYF.

This clone was detected once. The chain uses TRBV7-9 and TRBJ2-5; TRBD2 agrees at 11 bases. CDR3 length equals 15 residues. Trimming removed 3 bases from V and 4 bases from J; junction bases left unmatched: 4. Germline V gives CDR1 SEHNR, CDR2 FQNEAQ (reference sequence). The CDR3 region has the DNA TGTGCCAGCAGCTTGTTAGCGGGAGGGCGAGAGACCCAGTACTTC. This gives the protein CASSLLAGGRETQYF.

A note on this clone: This CDR3 is also generated by other DNA sequences in the sample. V usage is TRBV5-1 and J usage is TRBJ2-7; D gene uncertain. From germline, CDR1 is SGHRS and CDR2 YFSETQ. The CDR3 loop spans 12 amino acids. Trimming stripped 3 bases from V and 3 bases from J, with 7 bases between. The CDR3 region has the DNA TGCGCCAGCAGCTCCACAAGCTACGAGCAGTACTTC. Translated: CASSSTSYEQYF.

The chain links TRBV18 to TRBJ2-7; 9 bases line up with TRBD1. The CDR3 has 14 residues. Germline CDR1 KGHSH, CDR2 LQKENI. V lost 3 bases, J lost 5 bases, and 5 bases stayed unmatched. DNA of the CDR3: TGTGCCAGCTCACCCGGGACAGGGAGCGACGAGCAGTACTTC. Amino acids: CASSPGTGSDEQYF.

The chain is built from TRBV6-1 and TRBJ1-1, with no clear D. The length of the CDR3 is 16 residues. Trimming took off 2 bases at V and 5 bases at J, with 18 bases between the two ends. The germline CDR1 and CDR2 sequences are MNHNS and SASEGT. The CDR3 spells CASSERGRPEGTEAFF. The CDR3 nucleotides are TGTGCCAGCAGTGAAAGAGGGCGACCGGAAGGGACTGAAGCTTTCTTT.

This clone was counted between two and nine times. This chain uses TRBV27 with TRBJ2-3; 11 bases match TRBD2. This CDR3 comprises 15 residues. After removal of 3 bases from V and 6 bases from J, the junction contained 5 bases not matched to a gene. Germline V CDR1 and CDR2: MNHEY, SMNVEV (reference sequence). In nucleotides, the CDR3 is TGTGCCAGCAGTTTCCTAGCGGGGGGAGGTGATACGCAGTATTTT. Protein product: CASSFLAGGGDTQYF.

The CDR3 loop reads CASSLQGKNTEAFF. DNA of the CDR3: TGTGCCAGCAGCTTACAGGGGAAGAACACTGAAGCTTTCTTT. V gene TRBV11-3 combines with J gene TRBJ1-1; TRBD1 is a possible D gene (6 bases). V lost 2 bases and J lost 1, with 8 bases in between. The CDR3 contains 14 residues. CDR1 and CDR2 (germline): SGHNT, YENEEA.

The V call is TRBV9, the J call TRBJ2-1; 8 bases are shared with TRBD2. With V trimmed by 0 bases and J by 7 bases, 6 bases remained unmatched. This CDR3 has 15 residues. The germline gives CDR1 SGDLS, CDR2 YYNGEE. The CDR3 protein is CASSVEAGAGNEQFF. Written as DNA, the CDR3 is TGTGCCAGCAGCGTAGAAGCGGGGGCGGGGAATGAGCAGTTCTTC.

V and J are TRBV5-6 and TRBJ2-5; 9 bases agree with TRBD1. The J call is in doubt because the DNA end fits TRBJ2-7 better. Germline V lookup: CDR1 SGHDT, CDR2 YYEEEE. The CDR3 length is 15 residues. CDR3 loop: CASSLRTGVGYEQYF. The DNA for the CDR3 is TGTGCCAGCAGCTTGAGGACAGGGGTTGGTTACGAGCAGTACTTC.

The rearrangement uses TRBV29-1 and TRBJ2-1; 8 positions agree with TRBD1. V shed 4 bases, J shed 0 bases, and the junction held 2 bases outside the gene matches. This CDR3 is 14 amino acids long. The germline V gene encodes CDR1 SQVTM and CDR2 ANQGSEA. This chain's CDR3 is CSVGQGNSYNEQFF. The CDR3, as DNA: TGCAGCGTTGGACAGGGGAACTCCTACAATGAGCAGTTCTTC.

The chain employs TRBV6-1 and TRBJ1-2, with a weak D call TRBD1 (6 bases). V lost 5 bases and J lost 6, with 10 bases in between. The CDR3 totals 12 residues. Germline V gene lookup returns CDR1 MNHNS and CDR2 SASEGT. CDR3 region: CASSQGNDGYTF. The CDR3 DNA sequence: TGTGCCAGCAGTCAGGGGAATGATGGCTACACCTTC.

V and J are TRBV2 and TRBJ2-5, with D perhaps matching TRBD1 (5 bases). CDR1 is SNHLY, CDR2 FYNNEI, per germline. The CDR3 consists of 14 residues. V lost 4 bases, J lost 2 bases, and 11 bases lay in between. CDR3 in DNA: TGTGCCAGCAGTGGGGTCAGGGTGCAAGAGACCCAGTACTTC. This gives the protein CASSGVRVQETQYF.

The rearrangement uses TRBV27 and TRBJ2-1; tentative D call: TRBD2 (6 bases). V shed 3 bases and J shed 10 bases, with 13 bases lying between them. The germline V gene has CDR1 MNHEY and CDR2 SMNVEV (reference sequence). The CDR3 spans 13 residues. Here the CDR3 reads CASSLGGPKEQFF. DNA for the CDR3: TGTGCCAGCAGTTTGGGGGGACCGAAGGAGCAGTTCTTC.

The rearrangement joins TRBV21-1 to TRBJ2-1; the D call TRBD2 from the table was never checked on the DNA. TRBV21-1 is a recognized pseudogene. This CDR3 is built from 20 residues. This chain's CDR3 is CASSKSPGTSGRSSYNEQFF. DNA for the CDR3: TGTGCCAGCAGCAAATCCCCCGGGACTAGCGGGAGGAGCTCCTACAATGAGCAGTTCTTC.